This TCR beta chain is from a study of beta chain features in type 1 diabetes. Study results and limitations: Type 1 diabetes patients had moderately but significantly shorter TCRB CDR3s in all four CD4+ subsets.

As to this clone: What it binds is unknown.

What was sequenced were expressed TCRB transcripts, since all of the isolated RNA had been reverse transcribed. Stem cell-like memory T cell samples were sequenced, and they averaged about 990,000 reads. Data came from immunoSEQ multiplex PCR; TCRdb stores just in-frame clones and leaves some out. The sample has 25,000 to 30,000 clones; under 50% are singletons. This CDR3 contains 15 residues. The V end lost 3 bases, the J end lost 4 bases, and 13 bases lay between the germline ends. The V gene's germline CDR1 is KGHSH and CDR2 LQKENI. The chain recombines TRBV18 with TRBJ1-5, with D possibly TRBD1 on 6 matching bases. The sequenced sample consisted of stem cell memory CD4+ T cells from blood. The receptor was derived from a man between 25 and 39 years old with type 1 diabetes. CDR3 residues: CASSPSPGDNQPQHF. The CDR3 DNA reads as TGTGCCAGCTCACCTTCGCCAGGGGATAATCAGCCCCAGCATTTT.